Listed below are T cell receptor beta chains from one sample, sequenced in a study of blood T cell repertoires in COVID-19. This table comes from immunoSEQ multiplex PCR, and its TCRdb copy is limited to in-frame clones, with some not included. The data show under 250,000 clones, approximately 85% seen once. The source material was PBMCs or T cells enriched from blood (not recorded which). The receptors originated from a woman between 45 and 60 years old with acute COVID-19. Each CDR3 is given with its conserved first and last residue.

>TRBV5-1|TRBJ2-4|21
CASSSKPGGGAGGPDKNIQYF
>TRBV12-3/TRBV12-4|TRBJ1-5|13
CASSFDSQRPQHF
>TRBV9|TRBJ2-1|14
CASNLAGGSDEQFF
>TRBV27|TRBJ1-5|15
CASSLGTGNNQPQHF
>TRBV7-8|TRBJ1-1|15
CASSLDLNANTEAFF
>TRBV7-9|TRBJ2-3|14
CATSAQNPTDTQYF
>TRBV7-9|TRBJ1-1|15
CASSLDRGWGTEAFF
>TRBV18|TRBJ1-5|13
CASSRDRGQPQHF
>TRBV5-6|TRBJ1-2|14
CASRAGAGMYGYTF
>TRBV7-9|TRBJ1-2|14
CASSLGGADYGYTF
>TRBV6-1|TRBJ1-5|17
CASSGPQGAHGNQPQHF
>TRBV4-3|TRBJ2-3|18
CASSQKGAGGGHTDTQYF
>TRBV7-3|TRBJ2-3|13
CASSLGSGGHTYF